These T cell receptor beta chains were read from a single sample in a study of type 1 regulatory T cells. TCRdb re-analysed the reads in MiXCR, keeping a single row per CDR3 protein. This table holds about 42,000 distinct CDR3 sequences, over 9% found once. The antigens these receptors bind are not known. Material: cultured non-Tr1 T cells, either the whole culture or a sorted T cell fraction (not recorded which). The receptors derive from a human donor in good health. Each CDR3 is given with its conserved first and last residue. The D gene is left open where the match is weak. Not every row has a clone size; where given, it reads once, few, many or a size class.

D gene	clone size	V gene	J gene	CDR3 DNA	CDR3 protein
.	many	TRBV28	TRBJ2-4	TGTGCCAGCAGTCCAGCGGGCGGGCGGGGAAACATTCAGTACTTC	CASSPAGGRGNIQYF
TRBD1	few	TRBV30	TRBJ2-7	TGTGCCTGTCGCCGGGACAGGGGCCCCCACGAGCAGTACTTC	CACRRDRGPHEQYF
TRBD2	once	TRBV5-4	TRBJ2-3	TGTGCCAGCAGCCCCATTAAATCGGGGAGGGCCACAGATACGCAGTATTTT	CASSPIKSGRATDTQYF
.	few	TRBV29-1	TRBJ2-3	TGCAGCGTTGAAGCGGTCGGAACTAGCACAGATACGCAGTATTTT	CSVEAVGTSTDTQYF
TRBD2	few	TRBV5-1	TRBJ2-3	TGCGCCAGCAGCTTGGGGCTAGCGGGGAGCACAGATACGCAGTATTTT	CASSLGLAGSTDTQYF
.	many	TRBV18	TRBJ1-1	TGTGCCAGCTCACCACTGGACTTGAACACTGAAGCTTTCTTT	CASSPLDLNTEAFF
.	.	TRBV5-1	TRBJ2-5	TGCGCCAGCAGCTCTGAGGGGTGGCGAATCTCTCAAGAGACCCAGTACTTC	CASSSEGWRISQETQYF
.	many	TRBV5-1	TRBJ2-2	TGCGCCAGCAGCTTGGGGGCCGCAAAGGAGCTGTTTTTT	CASSLGAAKELFF
TRBD1	many	TRBV9	TRBJ1-2	TGTGCCAGCAGCGCGAGGGGCGGTACCGGGGACAGGGACCTGGGCTACACCTTC	CASSARGGTGDRDLGYTF
TRBD2	many	TRBV29-1	TRBJ2-3	TGCAGCGGTGGGGAGGGAACAGATACGCAGTATTTT	CSGGEGTDTQYF
.	few	TRBV20-1	TRBJ2-7	TGCAGTGCTAGAGATCCGGTGTTCGCTAAGTCCGACGAGCAGTACTTC	CSARDPVFAKSDEQYF
TRBD2	few	TRBV11-2	TRBJ2-2	TGTGCCAGCAGCTTGGGACTAGCGGGAGGTTTTGGGGAGCTGTTTTTT	CASSLGLAGGFGELFF
TRBD1	many	TRBV12-3/TRBV12-4	TRBJ1-5	TGTGCCAGCAGTTGGAACAGGGGAGGGAGTCAGCCCCAGCATTTT	CASSWNRGGSQPQHF
.	.	TRBV20-1	TRBJ2-7	TGCAGTGCCAGGGGCGGGAGCCTCGGCGAGCAGTACTTC	CSARGGSLGEQYF
TRBD2	many	TRBV7-2	TRBJ2-5	TGTGCCAGCAGCTTGAAGGCGGGGGGGATTGCGGAGACCCAGTACTTC	CASSLKAGGIAETQYF
TRBD2	many	TRBV5-1	TRBJ2-1	TGCGCCAGCAGACCCACTAGCGGGAGTACCAATGAGCAGTTCTTC	CASRPTSGSTNEQFF
.	many	TRBV7-3	TRBJ1-2	TGTGCCAGCAGCTTAAGGGCGGGGAATGGCTACACCTTC	CASSLRAGNGYTF
TRBD2	.	TRBV20-1	TRBJ2-3	TGCAGTGCTAGAAGTACTAGCGGCAACACAGATACGCAGTATTTT	CSARSTSGNTDTQYF
TRBD1	.	TRBV7-2	TRBJ2-3	TGTGCCAGCAGCCCGTACAGGGGGCAAACTAGCACAGATACGCAGTATTTT	CASSPYRGQTSTDTQYF
TRBD1	.	TRBV7-2	TRBJ1-1	TGTGCCAGCAGCCTACCCAACAGGGGGAACACTGAAGCTTTCTTT	CASSLPNRGNTEAFF
.	.	TRBV10-3	TRBJ2-1	TGTGCCATCTGGGGGGCGGGAGACAATGAGCAGTTCTTC	CAIWGAGDNEQFF
.	.	TRBV20-1	TRBJ2-7	TGCAGTGCTAGAGCCACCGTTTACGAGCAGTACTTC	CSARATVYEQYF
TRBD2	many	TRBV7-2	TRBJ2-1	TGTGCCAGCAGCTTAAATCGCCTAGCGGAGGCCTACAATGAGCAGTTCTTC	CASSLNRLAEAYNEQFF
TRBD1	few	TRBV18	TRBJ1-1	TGTGCCAGCTCACCTCCCGGGACAGGGACTGAAGCTTTCTTT	CASSPPGTGTEAFF
.	many	TRBV7-3	TRBJ2-3	TGTGCCAGCAGCTTAGGAGGCGTGTTGGATACGCAGTATTTT	CASSLGGVLDTQYF
TRBD1	.	TRBV7-9	TRBJ1-2	TGTGCCAGCAGCTCACCAGGGGGCTGGGGCTACACCTTC	CASSSPGGWGYTF
.	.	TRBV5-4	TRBJ2-2	TGTGCCAGCAGACCATACACCGGGGAGCTGTTTTTT	CASRPYTGELFF
TRBD1	few	TRBV19	TRBJ2-7	TGTGCCAGTAGTCCCGGGACAGGGTCGGCCGAGCAGTACTTC	CASSPGTGSAEQYF
.	many	TRBV5-1	TRBJ1-1	TGCGCCAGCAACTTGGGAATCGGGGGTTATACTGAAGCTTTCTTT	CASNLGIGGYTEAFF
.	.	TRBV7-6	TRBJ2-7	TGTGCCAGCAGCGAAGGTCTCTTGGGGAACGACGAGCAGTACTTC	CASSEGLLGNDEQYF
.	few	TRBV11-2	TRBJ2-1	TGTGCCAGCAGCTCATCAGCGGGCTACTACAATGAGCAGTTCTTC	CASSSSAGYYNEQFF
.	many	TRBV20-1	TRBJ2-1	TGCAGTGCTAGAGATCAGAATATTCATGAGCAGTTCTTC	CSARDQNIHEQFF
TRBD1	many	TRBV2	TRBJ2-1	TGTGCCAGCAGTGGGGTGGGAGGACAGGGCTACAATGAGCAGTTCTTC	CASSGVGGQGYNEQFF
.	.	TRBV5-1	TRBJ2-1	TGCGCCAGCAGCATTGGATTTAGTTCGAATGAGCAGTTCTTC	CASSIGFSSNEQFF
TRBD2	many	TRBV7-3	TRBJ2-3	TGTGCCAGCAGCTTCACGGGCGGGAGTCAGAATACGCAGTATTTT	CASSFTGGSQNTQYF
TRBD1	many	TRBV20-1	TRBJ1-1	TGCAGTGCTAAGACGGACAGGGGACCCGAAGCTTTCTTT	CSAKTDRGPEAFF
.	.	TRBV24-1	TRBJ2-2	TGTGCCACCAGATCCCGGGGTGCTCACACCGGGGAGCTGTTTTTT	CATRSRGAHTGELFF
TRBD1	.	TRBV5-4	TRBJ2-1	TGTGCCGGCAGCTTGAAGGGGGCGGGTGAGCAGTTCTTC	CAGSLKGAGEQFF
.	few	TRBV10-3	TRBJ2-7	TGTGCCATCAGTGGGACGAATTTAGCGGCCCTATCCTACGAGCAGTACTTC	CAISGTNLAALSYEQYF
TRBD2	few	TRBV20-1	TRBJ2-1	TGCAGTGCTAGAGGAGTTAGCGGGACAAATGAGCAGTTCTTC	CSARGVSGTNEQFF
.	many	TRBV7-9	TRBJ1-4	TGTGCCAGCAGCTTTTCGTCTAATGAAAAACTGTTTTTT	CASSFSSNEKLFF
.	few	TRBV20-1	TRBJ2-1	TGCAGTGCTAGAGAGGCCCGTTCCCTCAATGAGCAGTTCTTC	CSAREARSLNEQFF
.	.	TRBV28	TRBJ2-7	TGTGCCAGCAGTTTACCCAGGGCTTACGAGCAGTACTTC	CASSLPRAYEQYF
.	few	TRBV28	TRBJ2-4	TGTGCCAGCAGTTTAGGCCCGGGGAACCCCCCGATTTATCGGTACTTC	CASSLGPGNPPIYRYF
.	many	TRBV5-1	TRBJ1-1	TGCGCCAGCAGCTTCCGAGGGACGGGAATGAACACTGAAGCTTTCTTT	CASSFRGTGMNTEAFF
.	few	TRBV6-5	TRBJ2-2	TGTGCCAGCAGTTACTCGAACGGCGGGGAGCTGTTTTTT	CASSYSNGGELFF
.	many	TRBV5-1	TRBJ1-6	TGCGCCAGCAGCCCAGAGACAGGAGCAAATTCACCCCTCCACTTT	CASSPETGANSPLHF
TRBD2	many	TRBV5-1	TRBJ2-5	TGCGCCAGCAGCTTGTCGGGGGGAGCGGGCCAAGAGACCCAGTACTTC	CASSLSGGAGQETQYF
.	many	TRBV5-1	TRBJ1-2	TGCGCCAGCAGCTTGGGGGGGACCGGACTTTTGAAACATGGCTACACCTTC	CASSLGGTGLLKHGYTF
.	many	TRBV10-3	TRBJ2-7	TGTGCCATCAGTGTGAACAGCTACGAGCAGTACTTC	CAISVNSYEQYF
TRBD2	many	TRBV2	TRBJ2-7	TGTGCCAGCAGTGCGGGACTAGTGCAGTACTTC	CASSAGLVQYF
TRBD1	few	TRBV18	TRBJ1-1	TGTGCCAGCTCACGGGAGGCAGGGGGCAGGACTGAAGCTTTCTTT	CASSREAGGRTEAFF
.	.	TRBV30	TRBJ1-5	TGTGCCTGGAACCGGGAGGGGGATCAGCCCCAGCATTTT	CAWNREGDQPQHF
TRBD1	many	TRBV7-2	TRBJ2-1	TGTGCCAGCAGCTTAGCAACAGGGGTAGCGCAGTTCTTC	CASSLATGVAQFF
.	.	TRBV10-3	TRBJ2-3	TGTGCCATCAGTCCGCCTAGCACAGATACGCAGTATTTT	CAISPPSTDTQYF
.	many	TRBV20-1	TRBJ2-7	TGCAGTGCTAGTCCCCACGAGCAGTACTTC	CSASPHEQYF
.	few	TRBV9	TRBJ2-1	TGTGCCAGCAGCGTAGGTCCAGACTCCAATGAGCAGTTCTTC	CASSVGPDSNEQFF